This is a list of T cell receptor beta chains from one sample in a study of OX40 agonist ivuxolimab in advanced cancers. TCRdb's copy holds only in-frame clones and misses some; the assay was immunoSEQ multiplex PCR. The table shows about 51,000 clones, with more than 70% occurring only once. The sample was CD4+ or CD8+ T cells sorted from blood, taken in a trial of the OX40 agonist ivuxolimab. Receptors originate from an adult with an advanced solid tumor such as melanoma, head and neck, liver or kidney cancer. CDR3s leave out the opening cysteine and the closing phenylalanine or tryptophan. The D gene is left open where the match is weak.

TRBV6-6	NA	ASRYQTGQY
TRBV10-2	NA	ASSESGLGHHSYNSPLH
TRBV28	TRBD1	ASSPRGLLSYEQY
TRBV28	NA	ASSSMRPVGYT
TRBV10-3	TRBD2	AISEGGRGVFYEQY
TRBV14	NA	ASSRASWETQY
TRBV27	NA	ASSRQGSPYNEQF
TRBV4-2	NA	ASSQFRDSNYGYT
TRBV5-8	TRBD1	ASSRTGAGNQPQH
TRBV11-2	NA	ASSFEGFGSSKQF
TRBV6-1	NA	ASILRAAGAF
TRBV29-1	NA	SVERGPNEQF
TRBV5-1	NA	ASSERFETQY
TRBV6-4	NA	ASATPRTVYNEQF
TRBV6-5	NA	ASSYMRTFSEQY
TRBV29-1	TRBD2	SVVGSGVLNEQF
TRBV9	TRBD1	ASSASPDRVSPLH
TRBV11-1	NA	ASSSHVGGTEAF
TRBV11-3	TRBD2	ASSSRAGANTGELF
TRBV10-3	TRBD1	AISGTALSTDTQY
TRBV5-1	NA	ASTQGASGPYEQY
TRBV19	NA	ASRKLISSYNEQF
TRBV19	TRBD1	ASSQDRDSPAF
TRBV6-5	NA	ASGRLDSNEQF
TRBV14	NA	ASSQVRGVANTEAF
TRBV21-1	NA	ASSKDRQGGGPYEQY
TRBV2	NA	ASRGGTARAQY
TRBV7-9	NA	ASSRPGAGAYEQY
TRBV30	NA	AWSVIRRNTEAF
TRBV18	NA	ASSPSVGRGNEQF
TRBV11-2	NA	ASSLISNYGYT
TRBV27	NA	ATRTWGSSYEQY
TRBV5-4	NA	ASSLVGGENYEQY
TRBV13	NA	ASSSGFSLTDTQY
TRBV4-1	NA	ASSQDEEQTYEQY
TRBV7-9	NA	ASKDGRNTEAF
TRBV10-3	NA	AISGAVRAYEQY
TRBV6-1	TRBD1	ASSEDQGANQETQY
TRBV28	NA	ASSLRETQY
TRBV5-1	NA	ASSFLGEDNEQF
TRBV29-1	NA	SVGGTYEQY
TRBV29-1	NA	SVGDRSSYEQY
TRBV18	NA	ASSPASSEKLF
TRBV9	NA	ASSVVGHDKETQY
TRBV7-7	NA	ASSLGRDYEQY
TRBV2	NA	ASTGEGFQGATDTQY
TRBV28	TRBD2	ASSTHGGRGRDTQY
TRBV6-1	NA	ASRPRDGNTEAF
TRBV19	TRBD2	ASSIPGTSVNTQY
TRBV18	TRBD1	ASSSGGFGNTIY
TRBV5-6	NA	ASSPLGMAKNIQY
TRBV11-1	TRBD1	ASSLGTGVRNTEAF
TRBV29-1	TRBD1	SVGGQLHTDTQY
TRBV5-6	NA	ASRRGQTNTGELF
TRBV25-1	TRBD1	ASSSRGQINSPLH
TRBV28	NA	ASSSSGRRSSYEQY
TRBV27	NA	ASSLRPGETQY
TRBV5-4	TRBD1	ASSKRTGRDSPLH